The rows below give T cell receptor beta chains drawn from one sample of a study of cytomegalovirus exposure and HLA in healthy donors. Only in-frame clones appear in the TCRdb table, and some are missing; sequencing was by immunoSEQ multiplex PCR. The sample records fewer than 250,000 clones, 87% being singletons. Sequences were obtained from PBMCs. These receptors were collected from a boy between 2 and 10 years old in good health and CMV-seronegative. The conserved cysteine and the conserved F or W are not part of the CDR3 here.

TRBV18	TRBJ2-4	12	ASSSSGAANIQY
TRBV4-1	TRBJ2-1	18	ASSQDRASGRAWSYNEQF
TRBV11-2	TRBJ1-6	14	ASSLDRYRYNSPLH
TRBV10-3	TRBJ2-5	17	AISDAGLAGGGMRETQY
TRBV27	TRBJ1-1	11	ASSDDSNTEAF
TRBV27	TRBJ2-1	12	ASSWSVSYNEQF
TRBV5-8	TRBJ1-6	13	ASSLAEEQSSPLH
TRBV7-9	TRBJ2-7	16	ASSSALTPSGSLQEQY
TRBV28	TRBJ2-7	14	ASSLQVAGKAYEQY
TRBV5-5	TRBJ2-3	13	ASSLTGTSTDTQY
TRBV5-1	TRBJ2-1	12	ASSVGESGNEQF
TRBV2	TRBJ2-5	12	ASSGRTGRETQY
TRBV4-1	TRBJ2-5	16	ASSQEGVRLAPGETQY
TRBV5-8	TRBJ2-5	12	ASSIGSNQETQY
TRBV5-1	TRBJ2-7	11	ASSPGQPYEQY
TRBV9	TRBJ2-1	11	ASTEDGDNEQF
TRBV9	TRBJ2-1	14	ASSVGDGGAYNEQF
TRBV28	TRBJ1-2	13	ASSQDRRSNYGYT
TRBV11-3	TRBJ2-2	12	ASSLVTDTGELF
TRBV27	TRBJ2-2	13	ASSLITGGHGELF
TRBV6-5	TRBJ1-5	13	ASRSGGISNQPQH
TRBV9	TRBJ1-5	11	ASSVGEGQPQH
TRBV5-5	TRBJ2-7	12	ASSITGGVLEQY
TRBV5-1	TRBJ2-5	15	ASSFLALGTSRETQY
TRBV28	TRBJ2-1	11	ASSMQGFHEQF
TRBV7-9	TRBJ2-7	13	ASSLTGEGAGEQY
TRBV7-3	TRBJ2-3	15	ASSALAGARLTDTQY
TRBV30	TRBJ1-5	12	AWSSGTGYQPQH
TRBV7-3	TRBJ2-5	14	ASSLAGGPKRETQY
TRBV4-1	TRBJ2-5	13	ASSQPGQSWETQY
TRBV6-5	TRBJ1-4	12	ASSYSEVNEKLF
TRBV25-1	TRBJ1-2	14	ASSVDRDREDYGYT
TRBV6-6	TRBJ2-2	14	ASTDTTGKNTGELF
TRBV5-4	TRBJ1-3	12	ASSSGQGRNTIY
TRBV19	TRBJ2-7	12	ASSIMYTSGEQY